This TCR beta chain was sequenced during a study of cytomegalovirus exposure and HLA in healthy donors. Looking at the study overall: The roughly 110 validation repertoires were reported in a later analysis to have been generated on the same platform as the roughly 680 first-cohort repertoires. Overall study results and limits: In a later analysis, first-cohort TCR clusters were found to tend to co-occur in the 120 or so validation repertoires. According to the study, 160 or so TCR beta chains were cytomegalovirus-associated.

Profiled with immunoSEQ multiplex PCR; TCRdb holds only in-frame clones, not every one. The sample shows under 350,000 clones, 65% to 90% of them seen only once. On this clone itself: Its specificity is unknown.

Donors came from a validation cohort of approximately 110 subjects, distinct from the first 666-subject cohort. Between the trimmed V and J ends, which lost 0 bases and 4 bases, there was a span of 9 bases. CDR3 length: 13 residues. Germline loops: CDR1 GTSNPN, CDR2 SVGIG (reference sequence). The receptor was derived from a woman between 18 and 30 years old in good health and CMV-seronegative. The chain employs TRBV30 and TRBJ2-5; D may be TRBD2 (6 bases). Sequencing used PBMCs. The CDR3 loop reads CAWSVRRGETQYF. DNA of the CDR3: TGTGCCTGGAGTGTAAGGAGGGGAGAGACCCAGTACTTC.